One sample yielded the 18 T cell receptor beta chains listed below, sequenced in a study of shared clonotypes between healthy human individuals. Using immunoSEQ multiplex PCR, the repertoire was profiled, and TCRdb retains in-frame clones only, with some absent. This sample yields about 560,000 clones, of which around 80% are seen a single time; more than 10% belongs to the top ten. The material sequenced was PBMCs. The origin of the receptors is a woman between 35 and 50 years old in good health. Some clones in this sample may be carry-over from other donors' samples.

This rearrangement joins TRBV29-1 to TRBJ2-3; D is unresolved. Trimming removed 7 bases at V and 6 bases at J, with 8 bases between. Germline CDR1 is SQVTM and CDR2 is ANQGSEA. The CDR3 extends over 10 amino acids. The CDR3 coding sequence is TGCAGCGGAGAGTTGGATACGCAGTATTTT. As protein: CSGELDTQYF.

This chain connects TRBV30 to TRBJ2-2; 9 nucleotides align to TRBD2. Trimming removed 0 bases from V and 7 bases from J; junction bases left unmatched: 12. Germline V gene lookup returns CDR1 GTSNPN and CDR2 SVGIG (reference sequence). The CDR3 has 17 amino acids. CDR3: CAWSVILRGRAVGELFF. DNA for the CDR3: TGTGCCTGGAGTGTTATCTTGCGCGGGAGGGCCGTCGGGGAGCTGTTTTTT.

The CDR3 DNA sequence: TGTGCCAGCAGCCCGTGGACAGGGAAGTCTGGAAACACCATATATTTT. The encoded protein is CASSPWTGKSGNTIYF. The chain combines TRBV7-2 with TRBJ1-3, with 8 bases fitting TRBD1. CDR3 length: 16 residues. Trimming cost V 5 bases and J 1 base; bases outside gene matches: 7. Germline V lookup: CDR1 SGHTA, CDR2 FQGNSA.

Concerning this clone itself: A read error is possible here, since a much larger clone lies one base away. The same CDR3 is also encoded by other DNA sequences in this sample. The chain carries TRBV9 and TRBJ1-6, with 8 bases identical to TRBD1. Germline loops: CDR1 SGDLS, CDR2 YYNGEE. This CDR3 region has 16 residues. This CDR3 reads CASSVGAGGLNSPLHF. The CDR3 region has the DNA TGTGCCAGCAGCGTAGGGGCAGGGGGCCTTAATTCGCCCCTCCACTTT.

This clone has only a few counts. This chain links TRBV9 with TRBJ2-3; 9 bases agree with TRBD1. Germline V gives CDR1 SGDLS, CDR2 YYNGEE. V shed 4 bases, J shed 4 bases, and the junction held 4 bases outside the gene matches. This CDR3 is built from 14 residues. CDR3 sequence: CASSFRDRADTQYF. The CDR3 bases are TGTGCCAGCAGCTTCAGGGACAGGGCAGATACGCAGTATTTT.

The chain carries TRBV7-9 and TRBJ2-1; D is undetermined. In germline, CDR1 is SEHNR, CDR2 FQNEAQ (reference sequence). CDR3 size: 13 residues. Trimming left V 5 bases short and J 4 bases short, with 9 bases between. CDR3 coding DNA: TGTGCCAGCAGCCCGGACGCATACAATGAGCAGTTCTTC. Translation: CASSPDAYNEQFF. Full variable domain (missing parts from reference TRBV7-9 and TRBJ2-1): DTGVSQNPRHKITKRGQNVTFRCDPISEHNRLYWYRQTLGQGPEFLTYFQNEAQLEKSRLLSDRFSAERPKGSFSTLEIQRTEQGDSAMYLCASSPDAYNEQFFGPGTRLTVL.

This chain links TRBV7-2 with TRBJ2-2, with D maybe TRBD1 (6 bases). The V end was cut by 5 bases, the J end by 3 bases, with 13 bases between. The CDR3 length is 15 residues. Germline lookup yields CDR1 SGHTA and CDR2 FQGNSA. This chain's CDR3 is CASSKGDPYTGELFF. For the CDR3, the DNA is TGTGCCAGCAGCAAGGGGGACCCCTACACCGGGGAGCTGTTTTTT.

The chain is built from TRBV19 and TRBJ1-5; no firm D call. Between the trimmed V and J ends, which lost 6 bases and 0 bases, there was a span of 18 bases. Germline V gene lookup returns CDR1 LNHDA and CDR2 SQIVND (reference sequence). This CDR3 has 17 residues. The CDR3 nucleotides are TGTGCCAGTAGCCGAAGAGGGTTGGATTATAGCAATCAGCCCCAGCATTTT. As protein: CASSRRGLDYSNQPQHF.

This clone was found a few times. The chain combines TRBV6-1 with TRBJ2-5; maybe TRBD2 (5 bases). The J call is uncertain, as TRBJ2-7 better fits the DNA end. The CDR3 is 15 residues long. Germline values: CDR1 MNHNS, CDR2 SASEGT. CDR3 bases: TGTGCCAGCAGGAGGGATACCTGGTCCCCCTACGAGCAGTACTTC. Amino acid sequence: CASRRDTWSPYEQYF.

On this clone itself: The same CDR3 can be traced to other DNA sequences in this sample. The chain carries TRBV11-2 and TRBJ2-7; 8 positions match TRBD1. Germline-derived CDR1 and CDR2 are SGHAT and FQNNGV. After removal of 3 bases from V and 3 bases from J, the junction contained 4 bases not matched to a gene. This CDR3 is 14 amino acids long. The CDR3 here is CASSLGTGLYEQYF. CDR3 DNA sequence: TGTGCCAGCAGCTTGGGGACAGGCCTCTACGAGCAGTACTTC.

This sequence joins TRBV4-3 and TRBJ2-1; D possibly uses TRBD1 or TRBD2 (5 bases each). Germline V gene lookup returns CDR1 LGHNA and CDR2 YSLEER. The V end was cut by 0 bases, the J end by 3 bases, with 15 bases between. The CDR3 sequence is 17 residues long. CDR3 sequence reads: CASSQDARGPLYNEQFF. Here the CDR3 DNA reads TGCGCCAGCAGCCAAGATGCGAGGGGACCACTCTACAATGAGCAGTTCTTC.

This chain joins TRBV21-1 and TRBJ2-7; TRBD1, the table's D call, was not compared with the DNA. TRBV21-1 is deemed a pseudogene. The CDR3 sequence is 15 residues long. DNA for the CDR3: TGTGCCAGCAGCAAAGAGGCGGACAGAAGATACGAGCAGTACTTC. This gives the protein CASSKEADRRYEQYF.

V gene TRBV27 combines with J gene TRBJ2-3; no firm D call. CDR1 MNHEY and CDR2 SMNVEV come from the germline V gene (reference sequence). The V and J ends lost 4 bases and 0 bases respectively, with 11 bases between them. The CDR3 spans 15 residues. CDR3 sequence (DNA): TGTGCCAGCAGTTCTCAAACCCCTAGCACAGATACGCAGTATTTT. Protein: CASSSQTPSTDTQYF.

The table lists this clone with a count of one. This chain uses TRBV5-1 with TRBJ1-5, with D possibly being TRBD1 (6 bases). Germline V gene sequence: CDR1 SGHRS, CDR2 YFSETQ. CDR3 length equals 15 residues. V was clipped by 3 bases and J by 2 bases, with 12 bases between them. The CDR3 loop is CASSSLPGGNQPQHF. The CDR3 DNA reads as TGCGCCAGCAGCTCACTACCAGGGGGCAATCAGCCCCAGCATTTT.

This CDR3 reads CASSQDEDTLGGMNTEAFF. The CDR3 region has the DNA TGCGCCAGCAGCCAAGATGAGGACACCCTTGGGGGAATGAACACTGAAGCTTTCTTT. The J gene is TRBJ1-1, the V gene TRBV4-1; maybe TRBD1 (5 bases). The CDR3 has 19 amino acids. The ends were cut back, 0 bases at V and 0 bases at J, with 20 bases in the middle. The germline V gene has CDR1 MGHRA and CDR2 YSYEKL.

The chain carries TRBV28 and TRBJ1-4; D might be TRBD1 (6 bases). Germline CDR1 and CDR2: MDHEN and SYDVKM. V lost 6 bases to trimming and J lost 1 base, with 12 bases between them. The CDR3 runs 15 residues. Here the CDR3 reads CASSPPGQTNEKLFF. DNA for the CDR3: TGTGCCAGCAGCCCACCGGGACAAACTAATGAAAAACTGTTTTTT.

The genes are TRBV25-1 and TRBJ2-7; no firm D call. Germline CDR1 and CDR2: MGHDK and SYGVNS. Trimming removed 5 bases from V and 5 bases from J, with 13 bases in between. CDR3 length: 13 residues. CDR3 region: CASSHPGVNEQYF. CDR3 nucleotide sequence: TGTGCCAGCAGTCATCCGGGCGTGAACGAGCAGTACTTC.

V gene TRBV4-1 combines with J gene TRBJ2-7, with D tentatively TRBD2 (5 bases). Trimming pared 3 bases from V and 5 bases from J, leaving 17 bases between. Germline-derived CDR1 and CDR2 are MGHRA and YSYEKL. The CDR3 is 15 residues long. CDR3 bases: TGCGCCAGCAGCCACCCCTCTTCAGGAGGAGACGAGCAGTACTTC. Translated, it gives CASSHPSSGGDEQYF.